Listed here are 15 T cell receptor beta chains from one sample, sequenced in a study of cytomegalovirus exposure and HLA in healthy donors. The PCR had 60 Vbeta and 13 Jbeta primers. The protocol was immunoSEQ multiplex PCR, while the TCRdb copy is restricted to in-frame clones and leaves out a portion. This sample has some 180,000 clones, with about 80% found just once. Sequenced material: PBMCs. The receptors derive from a woman in her thirties in good health and CMV-seropositive.

This clone showed up just once. The chain recombines TRBV5-4 with TRBJ2-1; possibly TRBD2 for D (6 bases). V lost 9 bases and J lost 0, with 25 bases in between. This CDR3 contains 18 residues. Germline lookup yields CDR1 SGHNT and CDR2 YYREEE (reference sequence). CDR3 in amino acids: CATLTLGGGASSYNEQFF. The CDR3 region has the DNA TGTGCCACCTTAACCTTGGGAGGAGGGGCCAGCTCCTACAATGAGCAGTTCTTC.

This clone was recorded only once. The chain recombines TRBV5-1 with TRBJ1-1, with TRBD1 matching 8 bases. V dropped 4 bases and J dropped 6; count of bases not matched to a gene: 8. This CDR3 has 14 residues. Germline V CDR1 and CDR2: SGHRS, YFSETQ. Here the CDR3 DNA reads TGCGCCAGCAGCCCCGGACAGGGATTCTCTGAAGCTTTCTTT. Its protein product is CASSPGQGFSEAFF.

The chain carries TRBV6-1 and TRBJ1-3, with D tentatively TRBD1 (6 bases). CDR1 is MNHNS and CDR2 is SASEGT in the germline V gene. V was pared by 6 bases and J by 0 bases, with 9 bases between. This CDR3 is built from 14 residues. CDR3 loop: CASRGQYSGNTIYF. The CDR3 region has the DNA TGTGCCAGCAGAGGACAGTACTCTGGAAACACCATATATTTT.

The rearrangement joins TRBV5-4 to TRBJ2-1, with 9 bases lining up with TRBD2. Trimming cost V 0 bases and J 5 bases; bases outside gene matches: 3. Per the germline V gene, CDR1 is SGHNT and CDR2 is YYREEE (reference sequence). The CDR3 runs to 15 residues. CDR3 loop: CASSLGTSVNNEQFF. The CDR3 nucleotides read TGTGCCAGCAGCTTGGGGACTAGCGTTAACAATGAGCAGTTCTTC.

This chain connects TRBV7-2 to TRBJ2-4, with 9 bases that match TRBD1. The J segment lost 2 bases and the V segment lost 1 base, leaving 3 bases of the junction unmatched. CDR1 SGHTA and CDR2 FQGNSA come from the germline V gene. The CDR3 is 16 residues long. The CDR3 DNA follows: TGTGCCAGCAGCTTAGGGGACAGGGTTCCCAAAAACATTCAGTACTTC. Encoded protein: CASSLGDRVPKNIQYF.

V is TRBV30 and J is TRBJ2-2, with a possible D match to TRBD1 (6 bases). Germline CDR1 is GTSNPN and CDR2 is SVGIG (reference sequence). The length of the CDR3 is 15 residues. Trimming left V 2 bases short and J 5 bases short, with 15 bases between. The CDR3 is CAWSLRGFITGELFF. For the CDR3, the DNA is TGTGCCTGGAGTCTTAGGGGGTTTATTACCGGGGAGCTGTTTTTT.

The chain's CDR3 is CASSLFLTSGRSEQFF. CDR3 sequence (DNA): TGTGCCAGCAGCTTGTTTCTGACTAGCGGGAGAAGTGAGCAGTTCTTC. The rearrangement links TRBV5-6 to TRBJ2-1, with 12 bases aligning to TRBD2. The CDR3 extends over 16 amino acids. The germline V gene encodes CDR1 SGHDT and CDR2 YYEEEE. With V trimmed by 1 base and J by 9 bases, 8 bases remained unmatched.

This chain joins TRBV6-1 and TRBJ2-1; 8 bases fit TRBD1. CDR1 MNHNS and CDR2 SASEGT come from the germline V gene. The CDR3 totals 15 residues. V shed 3 bases and J 10 bases; nucleotides not matched to a gene: 11. The CDR3 here is CASSEPGTGVLEQFF. The CDR3, as DNA: TGTGCCAGCAGTGAGCCAGGGACAGGCGTTCTCGAGCAGTTCTTC.

The CDR3 here is CATSRDGGGISGELFF. The CDR3 region has the DNA TGTGCCACCAGCAGAGATGGGGGGGGTATTTCTGGGGAGCTGTTTTTT. V is TRBV15 and J is TRBJ2-2, with 7 bases matching TRBD2. This CDR3 region has 16 residues. The V gene's germline CDR1 is LNHNV and CDR2 YYDKDF (reference sequence). The J segment lost 8 bases and the V segment lost 0 bases, leaving 9 bases of the junction unmatched.

With regard to this clone: The sample carries other DNA sequences with the same CDR3. The CDR3 DNA reads as TGTGCCAGCAGTCCCGGACTAGCGGTCTACGAGCAGTACTTC. This gives the protein CASSPGLAVYEQYF. V is TRBV27 and J is TRBJ2-7; 10 nucleotides match TRBD2. Germline V gene sequence: CDR1 MNHEY, CDR2 SMNVEV (reference sequence). The CDR3 runs 14 residues. J was trimmed by 3 bases and V by 5 bases; bases with no gene match: 4.

The rearrangement uses TRBV29-1 and TRBJ2-1; 16 nucleotides line up with TRBD2. The V gene's germline CDR1 is SQVTM and CDR2 ANQGSEA. V gave up 6 bases and J gave up 4 bases; unmatched junction bases: 12. CDR3 length: 18 residues. The CDR3 DNA is TGCAGCGTCGGGACTAGCGGGAGGGCCAACCTGTTTTACAATGAGCAGTTCTTC. Its protein product is CSVGTSGRANLFYNEQFF.

The CDR3 nucleotides are TGTGCCAGCAGCGCCTCAGACAGGAGTAACACTGAAGCTTTCTTT. Residues: CASSASDRSNTEAFF. The J gene is TRBJ1-1, the V gene TRBV7-9; D possibly corresponds to TRBD1 (6 bases). The CDR3 length is 15 residues. From germline, CDR1 is SEHNR and CDR2 FQNEAQ (reference sequence). The ends were cut back, 5 bases at V and 2 bases at J, with 15 bases in the middle.

For the CDR3, the DNA is TGTGCCAGCAGCCCTATCAGCGGGCAAAGCACAGATACGCAGTATTTT. It encodes CASSPISGQSTDTQYF. The V and J genes are TRBV27 and TRBJ2-3; D may be TRBD2 (6 bases). With 6 bases removed from V and 0 bases from J, the gap between germline ends came to 16 bases. Germline CDR1 and CDR2: MNHEY and SMNVEV (reference sequence). CDR3 length equals 16 residues.

CDR3 sequence reads: CASSLYRGDTQYF. In DNA, the CDR3 is TGTGCCAGCAGCTTGTACCGCGGAGATACGCAGTATTTT. This chain connects TRBV5-5 to TRBJ2-3, with no clear D. V gave up 1 base and J gave up 5 bases, with 8 bases separating them. CDR1 is SGHKS, CDR2 YYEKEE, per germline (reference sequence). The CDR3 has 13 residues.

The chain is built from TRBV4-3 and TRBJ1-2; 7 nucleotides agree with TRBD1. V was clipped by 5 bases and J by 8 bases; unmatched bases: 11. Germline CDR1 and CDR2: LGHNA and YSLEER. The length of the CDR3 is 14 residues. CDR3: CASSGMDRRLGYTF. CDR3 sequence (DNA): TGCGCCAGCAGCGGAATGGACAGGCGTTTAGGCTACACCTTC.